A single sample gave rise to the 10 T cell receptor beta chains below, sequenced in a study of blood T cell repertoires in COVID-19. Some clones are missing from TCRdb's copy, which holds only in-frame ones; the method was immunoSEQ multiplex PCR. This sample has over 150,000 clones, with 84% found just once. Sequences were obtained from peripheral blood. These receptors were taken from a woman over 75 with COVID-19, enrolled during active disease.

This clone showed up just a few times. V usage is TRBV9 and J usage is TRBJ2-2, with 9 bases lining up with TRBD1. J lost 4 bases, V lost 3 bases, and 4 bases had no gene match. CDR1 is SGDLS, CDR2 YYNGEE, per germline. CDR3 length equals 15 residues. The CDR3 is CASSDRGPSTGELFF. The CDR3 nucleotides are TGTGCCAGCAGCGACAGGGGGCCGAGCACCGGGGAGCTGTTTTTT.

The chain recombines TRBV5-1 with TRBJ1-4; 8 bases map to TRBD1. CDR3 length: 15 amino acids. Germline trimming cut 1 base from V and 11 bases from J; bases unmatched to any gene: 10. Germline CDR1 is SGHRS and CDR2 is YFSETQ. CDR3 nucleotide sequence: TGCGCCAGCAGCTTGAGTGGGACAGGCGCTGGGAAACTGTTTTTT. It specifies CASSLSGTGAGKLFF.

This chain links TRBV5-8 with TRBJ2-5, with 8 nucleotides matching TRBD2. The CDR3 totals 15 residues. The V gene end was trimmed by 0 bases and the J gene end by 5 bases; junction bases not matched to a gene: 6. Germline V CDR1 and CDR2: SGHTS, YDEGEE. CDR3 sequence reads: CASSLAWAGGETQYF. CDR3 nucleotides: TGTGCCAGCAGCTTGGCCTGGGCGGGGGGTGAGACCCAGTACTTC.

In DNA, the CDR3 is TGCAGCGTCCAAGAAGCGGGGGGGCCCTCCGGGGAGCTGTTTTTT. It encodes CSVQEAGGPSGELFF. The chain uses TRBV29-1 and TRBJ2-2; 10 bases align to TRBD2. The germline gives CDR1 SQVTM, CDR2 ANQGSEA. Trimming at V came to 6 bases and at J to 6 bases, leaving 10 bases not matched to a gene. This CDR3 comprises 15 residues.

About this clone: An end of the junction does not agree with germline; a read error may underlie this. This rearrangement joins TRBV7-7 to TRBJ2-1, with 11 bases lining up with TRBD2. Germline lookup yields CDR1 SSHAT and CDR2 FNYEAQ (reference sequence). This CDR3 contains 15 residues. CDR3 amino acids: CASSLASGGMYEQFF. The CDR3 region has the DNA TGTGCTAGCAGCTTAGCTAGCGGGGGGATGTATGAGCAGTTCTTC. The full variable domain, rest sourced from reference TRBV7-7 and TRBJ2-1, is GAGVSQSPRYKVTKRGQDVTLRCDPISSHATLYWYQQALGQGPEFLTYFNYEAQPDKSGLPSDRFSAERPEGSISTLTIQRTEQRDSAMYRCASSLASGGMYEQFFGPGTRLTVL.

The sample holds one count of this clone. The rearrangement joins TRBV27 to TRBJ2-1; TRBD1 matches 7 bases. CDR1 is MNHEY and CDR2 is SMNVEV in the germline V gene (reference sequence). The CDR3 totals 15 residues. Losses at the gene ends were 2 bases for V and 6 bases for J; bases not matched to a gene: 7. As DNA, the CDR3 is TGTGCCAGCAGTTTAGTGGGGACAGCCGCCAATGAGCAGTTCTTC. It translates to CASSLVGTAANEQFF.

The V gene is TRBV14, the J gene TRBJ2-2; D not resolved. Germline V lookup: CDR1 SGHDN, CDR2 FVKESK. The CDR3 has 17 residues. The germline V and J ends were trimmed by 4 bases and 0 bases, with 15 bases remaining between them. This chain's CDR3 is CASSLGISATNTGELFF. CDR3 nucleotide sequence: TGTGCCAGCAGCCTCGGAATAAGCGCGACGAACACCGGGGAGCTGTTTTTT. The full variable domain, completed using reference TRBV14 and TRBJ2-2, is EAGVTQFPSHSVIEKGQTVTLRCDPISGHDNLYWYRRVMGKEIKFLLHFVKESKQDESGMPNNRFLAERTGGTYSTLKVQPAELEDSGVYFCASSLGISATNTGELFFGEGSRLTVL.

The chain couples TRBV7-9 to TRBJ1-1; 7 positions agree with TRBD1. V shed 5 bases, J shed 6 bases, and the junction held 6 bases outside the gene matches. Germline CDR1 reads SEHNR; CDR2 reads FQNEAQ (reference sequence). The CDR3 runs 13 residues. CDR3 in amino acids: CASSRTGVAEAFF. As DNA, the CDR3 is TGTGCCAGCAGCCGTACAGGGGTGGCTGAAGCTTTCTTT.

This clone was observed once. This chain joins TRBV7-9 and TRBJ2-7; D remains unclear. The CDR3 is made up of 12 amino acids. Germline assignment: CDR1 SEHNR and CDR2 FQNEAQ (reference sequence). Between the trimmed V and J ends, which lost 6 bases and 0 bases, there was a span of 6 bases. CDR3 sequence (DNA): TGTGCCAGCAGTCGTCTCTCCTACGAGCAGTACTTC. Translation gives CASSRLSYEQYF.

This sequence joins TRBV5-1 and TRBJ1-1, with TRBD1 as a possible D gene (5 bases). The length of the CDR3 is 14 residues. V lost 2 bases and J 1 base, leaving 9 bases between the germline ends. Germline CDR1 SGHRS, CDR2 YFSETQ. As DNA, the CDR3 is TGCGCCAGCAGCTTTGACAGATGGAACACTGAAGCTTTCTTT. Translated: CASSFDRWNTEAFF.